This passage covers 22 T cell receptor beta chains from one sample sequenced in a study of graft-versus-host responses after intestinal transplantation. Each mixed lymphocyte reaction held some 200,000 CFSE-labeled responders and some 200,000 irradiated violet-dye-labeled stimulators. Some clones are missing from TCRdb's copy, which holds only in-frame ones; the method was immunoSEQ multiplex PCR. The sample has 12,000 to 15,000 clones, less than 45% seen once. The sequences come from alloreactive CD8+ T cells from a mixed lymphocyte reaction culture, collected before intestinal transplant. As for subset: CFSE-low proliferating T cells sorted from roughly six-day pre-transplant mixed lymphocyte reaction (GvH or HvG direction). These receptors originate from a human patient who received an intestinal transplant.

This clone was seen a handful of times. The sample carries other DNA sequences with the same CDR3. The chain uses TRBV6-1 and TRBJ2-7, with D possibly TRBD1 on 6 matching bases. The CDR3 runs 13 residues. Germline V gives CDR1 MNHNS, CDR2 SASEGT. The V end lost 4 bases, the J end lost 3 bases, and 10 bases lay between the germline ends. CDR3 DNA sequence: TGTGCCAGCAGTGCTCGGACAGTCTACGAGCAGTACTTC. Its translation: CASSARTVYEQYF.

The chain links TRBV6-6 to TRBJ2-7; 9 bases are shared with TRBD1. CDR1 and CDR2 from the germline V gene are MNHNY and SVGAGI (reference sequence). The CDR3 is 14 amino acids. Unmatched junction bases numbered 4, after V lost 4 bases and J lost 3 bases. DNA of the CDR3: TGTGCCAGCAGTTTACCGGGACAGGGCTACGAGCAGTACTTC. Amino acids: CASSLPGQGYEQYF.

CDR3 sequence reads: CASRGAWDTEAFF. In nucleotides, the CDR3 is TGTGCCAGCCGGGGGGCTTGGGACACTGAAGCTTTCTTT. The rearrangement links TRBV6-5 to TRBJ1-1, with a possible D match to TRBD1 (6 bases). CDR3 length: 13 residues. Germline CDR1 and CDR2: MNHEY and SVGAGI. Trimming removed 8 bases at V and 3 bases at J, with 13 bases between.

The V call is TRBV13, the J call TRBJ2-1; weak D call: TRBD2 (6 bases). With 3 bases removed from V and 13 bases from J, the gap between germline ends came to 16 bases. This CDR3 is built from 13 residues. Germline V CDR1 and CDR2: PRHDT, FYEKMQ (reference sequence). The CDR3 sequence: CASSFGLGGDQFF. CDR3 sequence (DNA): TGTGCCAGCAGCTTTGGGCTCGGGGGAGACCAGTTCTTC.

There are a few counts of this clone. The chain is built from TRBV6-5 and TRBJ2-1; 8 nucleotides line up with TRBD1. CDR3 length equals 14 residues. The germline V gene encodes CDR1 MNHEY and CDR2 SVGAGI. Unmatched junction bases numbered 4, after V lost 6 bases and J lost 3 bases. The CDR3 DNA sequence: TGTGCCAGCAGCTCTGGGACAGGCTACAATGAGCAGTTCTTC. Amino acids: CASSSGTGYNEQFF.

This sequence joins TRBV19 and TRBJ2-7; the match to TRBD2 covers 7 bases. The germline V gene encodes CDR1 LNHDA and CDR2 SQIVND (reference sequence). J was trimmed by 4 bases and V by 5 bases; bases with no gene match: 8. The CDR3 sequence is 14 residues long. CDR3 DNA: TGTGCCAGTAGTCCGGGGGGTATCGCGTACGAGCAGTACTTC. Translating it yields CASSPGGIAYEQYF.

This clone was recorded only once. This chain's CDR3 is CASRPGQGAAEAFF. The CDR3 coding sequence is TGTGCCAGCAGGCCGGGACAGGGGGCCGCTGAAGCTTTCTTT. The genes are TRBV27 and TRBJ1-1; 12 bases are a match to TRBD1. After removal of 6 bases from V and 6 bases from J, the junction contained 5 bases not matched to a gene. CDR1 and CDR2 (germline): MNHEY, SMNVEV (reference sequence). The CDR3 sequence is 14 residues long.

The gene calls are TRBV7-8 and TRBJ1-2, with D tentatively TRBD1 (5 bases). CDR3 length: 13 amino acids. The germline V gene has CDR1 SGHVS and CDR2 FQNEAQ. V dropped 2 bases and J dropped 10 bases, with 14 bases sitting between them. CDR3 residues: CASSLSPGPDYTF. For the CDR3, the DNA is TGTGCCAGCAGCTTATCCCCAGGGCCGGACTACACCTTC. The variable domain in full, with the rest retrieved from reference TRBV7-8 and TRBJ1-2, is GAGVSQSPRYKVAKRGQDVALRCDPISGHVSLFWYQQALGQGPEFLTYFQNEAQLDKSGLPSDRFFAERPEGSVSTLKIQRTQQEDSAVYLCASSLSPGPDYTFGSGTRLTVV.

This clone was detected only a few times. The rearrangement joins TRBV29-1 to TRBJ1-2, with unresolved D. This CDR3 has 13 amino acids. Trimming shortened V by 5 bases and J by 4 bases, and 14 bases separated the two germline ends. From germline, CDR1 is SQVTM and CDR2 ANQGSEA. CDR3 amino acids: CSVQGGTTYGYTF. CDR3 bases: TGCAGCGTTCAAGGTGGCACCACCTATGGCTACACCTTC.

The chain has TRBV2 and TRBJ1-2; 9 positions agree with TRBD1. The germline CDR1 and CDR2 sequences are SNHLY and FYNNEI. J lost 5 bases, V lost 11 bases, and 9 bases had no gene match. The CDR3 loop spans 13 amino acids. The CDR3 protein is CARDREGRYGYTF. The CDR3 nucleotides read TGTGCCCGGGACAGGGAAGGACGGTATGGCTACACCTTC.

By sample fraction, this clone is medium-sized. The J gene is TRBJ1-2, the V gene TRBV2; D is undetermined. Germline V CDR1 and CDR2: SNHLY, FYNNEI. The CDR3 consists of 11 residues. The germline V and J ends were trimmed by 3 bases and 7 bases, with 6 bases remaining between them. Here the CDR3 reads CASSDGGGYTF. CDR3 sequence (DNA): TGTGCCAGCAGTGACGGAGGTGGCTACACCTTC.

This chain's CDR3 is CASSLRSDPGTRGNEQFF. The CDR3 DNA follows: TGTGCCAGCAGTTTAAGGTCGGACCCCGGGACTAGGGGGAATGAGCAGTTCTTC. V and J are TRBV28 and TRBJ2-1; the match to TRBD2 covers 8 bases. Germline CDR1 is MDHEN and CDR2 is SYDVKM. The CDR3 length is 18 residues. Trimming took 2 bases from V and 7 from J; bases not matched to a gene: 16.

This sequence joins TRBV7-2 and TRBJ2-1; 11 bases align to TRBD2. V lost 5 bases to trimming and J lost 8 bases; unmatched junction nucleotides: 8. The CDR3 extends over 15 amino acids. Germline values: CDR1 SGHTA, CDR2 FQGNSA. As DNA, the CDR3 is TGTGCCAGCAGCCTGACTAGCGGGATAAGGGATGAGCAGTTCTTC. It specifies CASSLTSGIRDEQFF.

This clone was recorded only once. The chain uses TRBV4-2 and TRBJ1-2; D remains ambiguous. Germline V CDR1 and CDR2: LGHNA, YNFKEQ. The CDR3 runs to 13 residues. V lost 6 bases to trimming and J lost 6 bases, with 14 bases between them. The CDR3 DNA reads TGTGCCAGCAGTCCGCAAGCGGGAGATGGCTACACCTTC. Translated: CASSPQAGDGYTF.

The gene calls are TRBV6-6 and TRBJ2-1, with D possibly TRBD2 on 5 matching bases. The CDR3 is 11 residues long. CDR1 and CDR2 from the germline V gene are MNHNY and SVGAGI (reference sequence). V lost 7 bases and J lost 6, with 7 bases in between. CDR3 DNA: TGTGCCAGCATCGGAGGCAATGAGCAGTTCTTC. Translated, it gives CASIGGNEQFF.

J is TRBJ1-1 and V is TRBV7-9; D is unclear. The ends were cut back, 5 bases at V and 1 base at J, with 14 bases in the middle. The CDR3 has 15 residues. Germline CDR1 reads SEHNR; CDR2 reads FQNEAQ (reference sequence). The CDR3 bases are TGTGCCAGCAGCATTACAAACTACGGGAACACTGAAGCTTTCTTT. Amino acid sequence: CASSITNYGNTEAFF. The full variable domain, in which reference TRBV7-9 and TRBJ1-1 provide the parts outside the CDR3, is DTGVSQNPRHKITKRGQNVTFRCDPISEHNRLYWYRQTLGQGPEFLTYFQNEAQLEKSRLLSDRFSAERPKGSFSTLEIQRTEQGDSAMYLCASSITNYGNTEAFFGQGTRLTVV.

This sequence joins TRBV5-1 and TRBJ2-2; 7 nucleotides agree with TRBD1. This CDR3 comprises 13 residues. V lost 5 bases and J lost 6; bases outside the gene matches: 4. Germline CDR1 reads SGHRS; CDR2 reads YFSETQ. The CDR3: CASREQGPGELFF. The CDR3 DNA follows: TGCGCCAGCAGAGAACAGGGGCCCGGGGAGCTGTTTTTT.

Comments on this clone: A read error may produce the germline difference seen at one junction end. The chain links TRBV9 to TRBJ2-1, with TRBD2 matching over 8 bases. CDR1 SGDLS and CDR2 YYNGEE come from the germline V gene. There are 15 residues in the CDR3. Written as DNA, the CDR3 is TGTGCCGGCAGCGTAGAACTAGCGGACTACAATGAGCAGTTCTTC. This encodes CAGSVELADYNEQFF. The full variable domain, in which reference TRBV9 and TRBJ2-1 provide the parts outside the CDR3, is DSGVTQTPKHLITATGQRVTLRCSPRSGDLSVYWYQQSLDQGLQFLIQYYNGEERAKGNILERFSAQQFPDLHSELNLSSLELGDSALYFCAGSVELADYNEQFFGPGTRLTVL.

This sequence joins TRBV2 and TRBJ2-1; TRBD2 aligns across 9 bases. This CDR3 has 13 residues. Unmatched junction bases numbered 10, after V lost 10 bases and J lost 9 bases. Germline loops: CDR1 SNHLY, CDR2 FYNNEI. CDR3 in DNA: TGTGCCACTTTCCCGGGACTAGCCGGTGAGCAGTTCTTC. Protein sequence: CATFPGLAGEQFF.

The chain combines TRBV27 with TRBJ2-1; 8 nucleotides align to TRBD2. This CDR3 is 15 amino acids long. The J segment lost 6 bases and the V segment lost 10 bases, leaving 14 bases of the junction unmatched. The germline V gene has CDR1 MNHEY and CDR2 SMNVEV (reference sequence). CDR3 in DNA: TGTGCCACCTCTCCCTCCGGCACTAGCGGCAATGAGCAGTTCTTC. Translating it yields CATSPSGTSGNEQFF.

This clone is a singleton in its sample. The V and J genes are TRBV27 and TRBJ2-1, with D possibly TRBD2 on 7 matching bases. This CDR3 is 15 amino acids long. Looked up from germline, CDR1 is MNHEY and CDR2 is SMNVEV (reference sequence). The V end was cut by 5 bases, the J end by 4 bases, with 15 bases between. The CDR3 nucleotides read TGTGCCAGCAGTGAAATCGGGGGGCTGTACAATGAGCAGTTCTTC. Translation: CASSEIGGLYNEQFF.

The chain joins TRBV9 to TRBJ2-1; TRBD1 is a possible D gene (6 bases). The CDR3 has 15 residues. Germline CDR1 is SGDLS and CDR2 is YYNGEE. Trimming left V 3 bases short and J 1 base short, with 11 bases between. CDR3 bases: TGTGCCAGCAGCGCTTCAGGGGTATCCTACAATGAGCAGTTCTTC. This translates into CASSASGVSYNEQFF. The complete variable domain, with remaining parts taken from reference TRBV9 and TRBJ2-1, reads DSGVTQTPKHLITATGQRVTLRCSPRSGDLSVYWYQQSLDQGLQFLIQYYNGEERAKGNILERFSAQQFPDLHSELNLSSLELGDSALYFCASSASGVSYNEQFFGPGTRLTVL.